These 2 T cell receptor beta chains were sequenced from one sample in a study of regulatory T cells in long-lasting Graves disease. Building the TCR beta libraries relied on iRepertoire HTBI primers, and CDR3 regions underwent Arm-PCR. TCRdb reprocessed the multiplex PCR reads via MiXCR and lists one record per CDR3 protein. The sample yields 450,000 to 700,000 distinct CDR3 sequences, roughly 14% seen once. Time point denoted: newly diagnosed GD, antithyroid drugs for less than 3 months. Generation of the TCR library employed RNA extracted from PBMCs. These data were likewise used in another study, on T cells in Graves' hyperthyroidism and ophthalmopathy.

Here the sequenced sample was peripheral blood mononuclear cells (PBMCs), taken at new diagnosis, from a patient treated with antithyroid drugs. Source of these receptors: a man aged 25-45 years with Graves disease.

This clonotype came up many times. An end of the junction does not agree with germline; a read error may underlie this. The CDR3 DNA sequence: TGTGCCAGCAGCCTAGCAGGGAGGAGAGCTTTCTTT. Its translation is CASSLAGRRAFF. The V call is TRBV7-2, the J call TRBJ1-1; tentatively, D is TRBD1 (5 bases). Germline loops: CDR1 SGHTA, CDR2 FQGNSA. The CDR3 length is 12 residues.

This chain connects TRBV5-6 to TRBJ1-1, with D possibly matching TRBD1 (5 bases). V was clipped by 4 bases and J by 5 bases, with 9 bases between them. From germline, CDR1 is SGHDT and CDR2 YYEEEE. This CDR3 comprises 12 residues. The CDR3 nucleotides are TGTGCCAGCAGCGAGGAGGGGACTGAAGCTTTCTTT. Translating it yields CASSEEGTEAFF. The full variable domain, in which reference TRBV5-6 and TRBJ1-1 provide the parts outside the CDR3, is DAGVTQSPTHLIKTRGQQVTLRCSPKSGHDTVSWYQQALGQGPQFIFQYYEEEERQRGNFPDRFSGHQFPNYSSELNVNALLLGDSALYLCASSEEGTEAFFGQGTRLTVV.